One sample yielded the 14 T cell receptor beta chains listed below, sequenced in a study of blood T cells in healthy people across ages. The use of a sample-barcoded 5' primer and a J-beta primer mix characterized a second PCR of roughly 6 to 11 cycles. TCRdb re-analysed the 5' RACE reads in MiXCR, keeping a single row per CDR3 protein. The table lists about 1.1 million distinct CDR3 sequences, under 40% of them singletons. The specimen sequenced was blood. The receptors shown here come from a young man in good health.

This clonotype was observed a single time. V usage is TRBV5-5 and J usage is TRBJ2-2; 9 bases line up with TRBD1. V shed 9 bases, J shed 7 bases, and the junction held 13 bases outside the gene matches. The CDR3 is made up of 15 amino acids. The V gene's germline CDR1 is SGHKS and CDR2 YYEKEE (reference sequence). CDR3 coding DNA: TGTGCCACGTCCGAACAGGGGGCGCATATCGGGGAGCTGTTTTTT. It yields the protein CATSEQGAHIGELFF.

The table lists this clonotype with a few counts. V is TRBV11-2 and J is TRBJ2-6; unclear D gene. The CDR3 is 17 residues long. In germline, CDR1 is SGHAT, CDR2 FQNNGV. Trimming shortened V by 1 base and J by 0 bases, and 10 bases separated the two germline ends. The CDR3 reads CASSLGWGNSGANVLTF. In DNA, the CDR3 is TGTGCCAGCAGCTTAGGGTGGGGTAACTCTGGGGCCAACGTCCTGACTTTC.

The V call is TRBV5-4, the J call TRBJ1-2; D is possibly TRBD1 (5 bases). Germline V lookup: CDR1 SGHNT, CDR2 YYREEE (reference sequence). The CDR3 extends over 14 amino acids. Trimming took 6 bases from V and 4 from J, leaving 16 bases between them. Here the CDR3 reads CASTRGTSFYGYTF. The DNA for the CDR3 is TGTGCCAGCACCCGGGGGACGTCGTTCTATGGCTACACCTTC.

This clonotype was counted between two and nine times. The chain has TRBV14 and TRBJ1-2; the D is unclear. CDR1 and CDR2 from the germline V gene are SGHDN and FVKESK. V lost 2 bases and J lost 5, with 12 bases in between. The CDR3 loop spans 14 amino acids. CDR3 DNA sequence: TGTGCCAGCAGCCAAACCAAGCTTAAGTATGGCTACACCTTC. Amino acids: CASSQTKLKYGYTF. The whole variable domain, filled in from reference TRBV14 and TRBJ1-2, reads EAGVTQFPSHSVIEKGQTVTLRCDPISGHDNLYWYRRVMGKEIKFLLHFVKESKQDESGMPNNRFLAERTGGTYSTLKVQPAELEDSGVYFCASSQTKLKYGYTFGSGTRLTVV.

This clonotype has just a few counts. This chain joins TRBV29-1 and TRBJ1-4; no definite D call. The V gene's germline CDR1 is SQVTM and CDR2 ANQGSEA. V was clipped by 7 bases and J by 5 bases, with 5 bases between them. The CDR3 covers 10 residues. CDR3 loop: CSGGNEKLFF. CDR3 in DNA: TGCAGCGGGGGAAATGAAAAACTGTTTTTT.

This clonotype was found a few times. V usage is TRBV2 and J usage is TRBJ1-1; D is ambiguous. In germline, CDR1 is SNHLY, CDR2 FYNNEI. V was clipped by 6 bases and J by 3 bases, with 11 bases between them. There are 13 residues in the CDR3. CDR3 amino acids: CASSRTSYTEAFF. The DNA for the CDR3 is TGTGCCAGCAGCCGGACGTCGTACACTGAAGCTTTCTTT.

This rearrangement joins TRBV12-3 or TRBV12-4 to TRBJ2-2; the D gene is possibly TRBD1 (6 bases). The CDR3 is 15 amino acids. V dropped 5 bases and J dropped 0 bases, with 10 bases sitting between them. CDR3 residues: CASSNRDTNTGELFF. The CDR3, as DNA: TGTGCCAGCAGTAACCGGGACACGAACACCGGGGAGCTGTTTTTT.

As regards this clonotype: A much more abundant neighbour one base away suggests this may be a read error. The chain employs TRBV7-8 and TRBJ1-4; the D gene is possibly TRBD1 (5 bases). Germline CDR1 reads SGHVS; CDR2 reads FQNEAQ. This CDR3 comprises 14 residues. This chain's CDR3 is CAGSLGTLNEKLFF. CDR3 in DNA: TGTGCCGGCAGCCTAGGGACCCTTAATGAAAAACTGTTTTTT.

This clonotype was seen once. This chain joins TRBV18 and TRBJ2-1; 7 bases fit TRBD1. V was clipped by 1 base and J by 7 bases; unmatched bases: 7. The CDR3 consists of 15 residues. CDR1 is KGHSH and CDR2 is LQKENI in the germline V gene. CDR3 sequence: CASSPQGQDWNEQFF. The CDR3 DNA is TGTGCCAGCTCACCACAAGGACAGGACTGGAATGAGCAGTTCTTC.

The chain is built from TRBV5-1 and TRBJ1-1; D perhaps matches TRBD1 (5 bases). Trimming shortened V by 4 bases and J by 0 bases, and 16 bases separated the two germline ends. The CDR3 extends over 16 amino acids. Per germline, CDR1 SGHRS and CDR2 YFSETQ. For the CDR3, the DNA is TGCGCCAGCAGCACCGGGGACTCCGCAATGAACACTGAAGCTTTCTTT. Its protein is CASSTGDSAMNTEAFF. The variable domain in full, with the rest retrieved from reference TRBV5-1 and TRBJ1-1, is KAGVTQTPRYLIKTRGQQVTLSCSPISGHRSVSWYQQTPGQGLQFLFEYFSETQRNKGNFPGRFSGRQFSNSRSEMNVSTLELGDSALYLCASSTGDSAMNTEAFFGQGTRLTVV.

In this sample, this clonotype turned up a few times. V is TRBV4-2 and J is TRBJ1-1, with D possibly TRBD1 on 5 matching bases. Germline-derived CDR1 and CDR2 are LGHNA and YNFKEQ. CDR3 length equals 19 residues. Trimming pared 0 bases from V and 3 bases from J, leaving 23 bases between. The CDR3 here is CASSQEEAATGTLYTEAFF. CDR3 in DNA: TGTGCCAGCAGCCAAGAAGAAGCCGCAACCGGGACGCTTTACACTGAAGCTTTCTTT.

The table lists this clonotype with a few counts. The chain links TRBV20-1 to TRBJ2-7; 10 positions agree with TRBD1. This CDR3 region has 14 residues. CDR1 and CDR2 from the germline V gene are DFQATT and SNEGSKA (reference sequence). Germline trimming cut 6 bases from V and 1 base from J; bases unmatched to any gene: 6. This CDR3 is CSAKRDRGSYEQYF. The CDR3, as DNA: TGCAGTGCAAAGAGGGACAGGGGTTCCTACGAGCAGTACTTC.

This rearrangement joins TRBV14 to TRBJ1-1; D unresolved. The germline V and J ends were trimmed by 0 bases and 1 base, with 9 bases remaining between them. This CDR3 is 15 amino acids long. Per germline, CDR1 SGHDN and CDR2 FVKESK. The CDR3 sequence: CASSQEYGRNTEAFF. The DNA for the CDR3 is TGTGCCAGCAGCCAAGAATACGGGCGGAACACTGAAGCTTTCTTT.

This clonotype was detected a few times. J is TRBJ1-2 and V is TRBV6-6; D unclear. Germline loops: CDR1 MNHNY, CDR2 SVGAGI (reference sequence). The CDR3 consists of 14 residues. V was clipped by 0 bases and J by 4 bases, with 9 bases between them. The CDR3 reads CASSYSGQSYGYTF. DNA for the CDR3: TGTGCCAGCAGTTACTCTGGTCAGTCCTATGGCTACACCTTC.